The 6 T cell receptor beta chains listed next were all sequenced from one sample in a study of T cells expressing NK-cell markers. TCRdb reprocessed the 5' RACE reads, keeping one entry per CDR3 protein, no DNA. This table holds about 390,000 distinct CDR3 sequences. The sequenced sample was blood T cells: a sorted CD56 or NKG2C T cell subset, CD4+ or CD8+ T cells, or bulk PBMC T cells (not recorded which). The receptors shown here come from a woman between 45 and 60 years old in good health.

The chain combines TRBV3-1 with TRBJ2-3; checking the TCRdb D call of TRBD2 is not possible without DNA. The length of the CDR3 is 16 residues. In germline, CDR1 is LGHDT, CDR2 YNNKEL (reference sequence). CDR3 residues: CASSARSGSPPDTQYF.

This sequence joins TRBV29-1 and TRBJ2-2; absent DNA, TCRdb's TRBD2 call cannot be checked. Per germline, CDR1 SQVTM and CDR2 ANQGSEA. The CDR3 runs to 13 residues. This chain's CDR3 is CSAGEGLTGELFF.

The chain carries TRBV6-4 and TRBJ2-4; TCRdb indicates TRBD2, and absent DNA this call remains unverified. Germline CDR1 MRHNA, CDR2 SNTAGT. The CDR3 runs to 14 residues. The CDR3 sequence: CASSGGSSGDIQYF.

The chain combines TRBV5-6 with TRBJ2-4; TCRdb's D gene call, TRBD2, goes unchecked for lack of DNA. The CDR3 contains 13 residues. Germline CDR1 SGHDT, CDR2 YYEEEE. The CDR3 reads CASTRGSGYQAYF.

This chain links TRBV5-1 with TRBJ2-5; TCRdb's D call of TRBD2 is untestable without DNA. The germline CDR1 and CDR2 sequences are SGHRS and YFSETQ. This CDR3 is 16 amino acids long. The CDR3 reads CASSPMTSGIGETQYF.

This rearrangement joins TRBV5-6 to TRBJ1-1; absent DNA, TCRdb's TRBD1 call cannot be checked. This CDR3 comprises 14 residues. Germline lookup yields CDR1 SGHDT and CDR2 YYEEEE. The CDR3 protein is CASSRTGFGTEAFF.